This is a list of T cell receptor beta chains from one sample in a study of CD8 T cells in Susac syndrome. TCRdb independently ran MiXCR on the immunoSEQ multiplex PCR reads; one entry per CDR3 protein. This table holds around 140,000 distinct CDR3 sequences, roughly 96% found once. The sample consisted of CD4+ T cells from PBMCs. The receptors come from a human donor with multiple sclerosis. CDR3s leave out the opening cysteine and the closing phenylalanine or tryptophan. Each record gives: J gene, V gene, CDR3 protein.

TRBJ1-6	TRBV9	ASSAHDAYNSPLH
TRBJ2-7	TRBV5-4	ASSGSGRARSYEQY
TRBJ1-5	TRBV28	ASRIQGGLGPQH
TRBJ2-3	TRBV12-3/TRBV12-4	ASQSALDTQY
TRBJ2-1	TRBV5-4	ASSIKTENNEQF
TRBJ2-7	TRBV28	ASKGGLPSYEQY
TRBJ2-7	TRBV6-1	ASSPSRDVYSYEQY
TRBJ2-5	TRBV7-8	ASSARTGARQETQY
TRBJ2-7	TRBV12-3/TRBV12-4	ASSPGQFYEQY
TRBJ2-5	TRBV19	ASSRNWGETQY
TRBJ2-1	TRBV7-2	ASSLASGNNEQF
TRBJ2-7	TRBV6-5	ASSYLPPGGGSYEQY
TRBJ1-1	TRBV20-1	SVGGTPNTEAF